Reported below is one T cell receptor (beta chain). Its antigen is unknown. For the second PCR, which ran for about 6 to 11 cycles, a sample-barcoded 5' primer and a J-beta primer mix were used. TCRdb used MiXCR to reprocess the 5' RACE reads, holding one entry per CDR3 protein. Of more than 1,400,000 distinct CDR3 sequences in the sample, roughly 45% were seen once. The data stem from a study of blood T cells in healthy people across ages. Study-level points and caveats: Long-lived and aged donors differed, with more naive CD4+ cells and higher diversity in the long-lived. Considered underestimates were the diversity estimates obtained from one million T cells. Per-million-T-cell TCR beta diversity fell roughly linearly with age.

Trimming took 6 bases from V and 4 from J; bases not matched to a gene: 11. The germline CDR1 and CDR2 sequences are DFQATT and SNEGSKA (reference sequence). CDR3 size: 14 residues. The chain uses TRBV20-1 and TRBJ2-7; 8 bases match TRBD1. The TCR sequence derives from a woman aged 18-30 years in good health. The sample taken for sequencing was blood. CDR3 bases: TGCAGTGCGAGCGAACGGACAGGGAAGTACGAGCAGTACTTC. Protein: CSASERTGKYEQYF.